Shown below are 13 T cell receptor beta chains from a single sample sequenced in a study of T cell repertoires in cytomegalovirus infection (dated by TCRdb to about 2019). Antigens for these TCRs are unknown. Sequencing was performed on an Illumina HiSeq 1500. The public reads were run again by TCRdb, first through fastp at Q25 and then through MiXCR, and only productive beta chains were kept. Every CDR3 protein is listed once, alongside the most common genes and DNA of its rows. The sample includes 300,000 to 400,000 distinct CDR3 sequences, with roughly 25% observed a single time. Together, the top ten hold 10% to 15% of the sample. This specimen's treatment or condition label, interpreted: in vitro stimulation with specific CMV peptide epitopes to enrich CMV-specific T cells. The sequencing used cultured PBMCs, collected from culture after CMV antigen stimulation. Source of these receptors: a human donor in good health (CMV status not recorded). Some clones in this sample may be carry-over from other donors' samples.

The chain uses TRBV2 and TRBJ2-1; D unclear. This CDR3 spans 10 amino acids. In germline, CDR1 is SNHLY, CDR2 FYNNEI. V was cut by 3 bases and J by 15 bases, with 9 bases left in between. The CDR3 nucleotides are TGTGCCAGCAGTGACGGTACGGGGTTCTTC. It yields the protein CASSDGTGFF.

This clonotype has more than one count but fewer than ten. Mismatch with germline at one junction end may stem from a read error. This rearrangement joins TRBV7-2 to TRBJ2-3; D ambiguous. The germline CDR1 and CDR2 sequences are SGHTA and FQGNSA. The CDR3 extends over 15 amino acids. CDR3 amino acids: CASSLVMTRRRTADF. In DNA, the CDR3 is TGTGCCAGCAGCTTAGTGATGACACGGCGAAGAACGGCGGATTTT.

The DNA for the CDR3 is TGTGCCATCCGGACTAGCGGGAGGGCCATGATCGGGGAGCTGTTTTTT. Translation gives CAIRTSGRAMIGELFF. The chain links TRBV2 to TRBJ2-2, with TRBD2 matching over 15 bases. V dropped 10 bases and J dropped 7; count of bases not matched to a gene: 10. The CDR3 runs 16 residues. Germline values: CDR1 SNHLY, CDR2 FYNNEI.

This clonotype has only a few counts. The chain is built from TRBV12-3 or TRBV12-4 and TRBJ1-2; no clear D gene. This CDR3 spans 12 amino acids. Trimming took 6 bases from V and 8 from J, leaving 13 bases between them. CDR3 loop: CASRLSPKGYTF. The CDR3 bases are TGTGCCAGCAGACTCAGCCCCAAAGGCTACACCTTC.

Ten or more counts support this clonotype. The V call is TRBV7-2, the J call TRBJ2-5; 9 positions match TRBD1. This CDR3 has 18 amino acids. The germline V gene encodes CDR1 SGHTA and CDR2 FQGNSA. The junction had 16 bases not matched to a gene; V was cut back by 5 bases and J by 3 bases. The CDR3 loop reads CASSRPLSGTGREETQYF. Here the CDR3 DNA reads TGTGCCAGCAGCCGACCCCTTTCCGGGACAGGGCGGGAAGAGACCCAGTACTTC.

The chain joins TRBV4-1 to TRBJ1-3; perhaps TRBD1 as D (5 bases). V was clipped by 3 bases and J by 1 base, with 13 bases between them. Germline V gene data show CDR1 as MGHRA and CDR2 as YSYEKL. There are 16 residues in the CDR3. CDR3 region: CASSHLGTESGNTIYF. The CDR3, as DNA: TGCGCCAGCAGCCACCTAGGGACGGAGTCTGGAAACACCATATATTTT.

The chain recombines TRBV4-2 with TRBJ1-1; tentative D call: TRBD1 (6 bases). CDR3 length: 14 amino acids. Between the trimmed V and J ends, which lost 1 base and 1 base, there was a span of 7 bases. Germline V lookup: CDR1 LGHNA, CDR2 YNFKEQ. CDR3 coding DNA: TGTGCCAGCAGCCAAGTAGGGGGGAACACTGAAGCTTTCTTT. Translated, it gives CASSQVGGNTEAFF.

The chain combines TRBV12-3 or TRBV12-4 with TRBJ2-5; 8 bases agree with TRBD2. This CDR3 region has 18 residues. The ends lost 6 bases at V and 2 bases at J; junction bases unmatched: 17. The CDR3 sequence is CASSFRSGTRRSQETQYF. The CDR3 DNA follows: TGTGCCAGCAGCTTCCGGAGCGGGACTAGACGGAGTCAAGAGACCCAGTACTTC.

This clonotype turned up a few times. This chain connects TRBV24-1 to TRBJ1-5, with 8 bases fitting TRBD1. The CDR3 covers 17 residues. Germline-derived CDR1 and CDR2 are KGHDR and SFDVKD. V lost 5 bases, J lost 1 base, and 9 bases stayed unmatched. In DNA form, the CDR3 reads TGTGCCACCAGTGGGACAACAGGGGGTCGAAGCAATCAGCCCCAGCATTTT. This codes for CATSGTTGGRSNQPQHF.

This CDR3 reads CATQDAFRHGYTF. In DNA, the CDR3 is TGTGCCACCCAGGACGCCTTTCGGCATGGCTACACCTTC. This chain links TRBV25-1 with TRBJ1-2; D call uncertain. Germline V CDR1 and CDR2: MGHDK, SYGVNS. The V gene lost 10 bases and the J gene lost 6 bases, with 18 bases spanning the gap. The CDR3 runs to 13 residues.

This clonotype was counted only a few times. The chain has TRBV7-2 and TRBJ2-1, with a tentative D call TRBD2 (6 bases). V was shortened by 9 bases and J by 4 bases, with 13 bases between the two germline ends. The CDR3 contains 13 residues. Germline V CDR1 and CDR2: SGHTA, FQGNSA. The CDR3 nucleotides are TGTGCCAGTGGGAGACGGGGGTACAATGAGCAGTTCTTC. Protein product: CASGRRGYNEQFF.

There are many counts of this clonotype. The chain uses TRBV7-9 and TRBJ2-3, with D perhaps TRBD1 (7 bases). V was shortened by 5 bases and J by 1 base, with 22 bases between the two germline ends. This CDR3 region has 18 residues. CDR1 is SEHNR, CDR2 FQNEAQ, per germline (reference sequence). Here the CDR3 reads CASSTSRDSVFGTDTQYF. The CDR3 region has the DNA TGTGCCAGCAGCACTAGCAGGGACAGCGTTTTTGGCACAGATACGCAGTATTTT.

This clonotype was recorded at least ten times. The chain recombines TRBV7-2 with TRBJ2-1, with D possibly matching TRBD2 (6 bases). V was trimmed by 5 bases and J by 2 bases, leaving 13 bases between them. Germline V CDR1 and CDR2: SGHTA, FQGNSA. The CDR3 loop spans 15 amino acids. The CDR3: CASSIESGPYNEQFF. CDR3 DNA sequence: TGTGCCAGCAGCATCGAGAGCGGGCCCTACAATGAGCAGTTCTTC.